One sample yielded the 29 T cell receptor beta chains listed below, sequenced in a study of blood T cell repertoires in COVID-19. The table came from immunoSEQ multiplex PCR; TCRdb's copy has only in-frame clones and leaves some out. The sample consists of 200,000 or so clones, roughly 82% of them appearing once. Input material: peripheral blood. The receptors shown here come from a woman aged 25 to 39 with acute or convalescent COVID-19.

V and J are TRBV30 and TRBJ2-7, with no clear D. This CDR3 spans 15 amino acids. V shed 0 bases and J shed 0 bases, with 12 bases lying between them. The germline V gene encodes CDR1 GTSNPN and CDR2 SVGIG (reference sequence). CDR3 protein: CAWSVDAVSSYEQYF. The CDR3 nucleotides read TGTGCCTGGAGTGTCGATGCGGTTTCCTCCTACGAGCAGTACTTC.

The chain employs TRBV27 and TRBJ1-6, with D perhaps matching TRBD1 (6 bases). The germline V gene has CDR1 MNHEY and CDR2 SMNVEV (reference sequence). This CDR3 is 15 amino acids long. V shed 3 bases and J shed 10 bases, with 16 bases lying between them. CDR3 in amino acids: CASSLGTGPGSPLHF. The CDR3 coding sequence is TGTGCCAGCAGTTTGGGAACAGGGCCTGGGTCACCCCTCCACTTT.

The rearrangement links TRBV19 to TRBJ1-5, with 7 nucleotides matching TRBD1. The CDR3 covers 14 residues. CDR1 is LNHDA, CDR2 SQIVND, per germline (reference sequence). After removal of 9 bases from V and 6 bases from J, the junction contained 11 bases not matched to a gene. The CDR3 loop reads CASLDRARGQPQHF. In DNA form, the CDR3 reads TGTGCCAGCCTCGACAGGGCCAGGGGTCAGCCCCAGCATTTT. Variable domain in full (rest from reference TRBV19 and TRBJ1-5): DGGITQSPKYLFRKEGQNVTLSCEQNLNHDAMYWYRQDPGQGLRLIYYSQIVNDFQKGDIAEGYSVSREKKESFPLTVTSAQKNPTAFYLCASLDRARGQPQHFGDGTRLSIL.

This chain links TRBV10-2 with TRBJ2-5; possible D gene TRBD2, 6 bases. This CDR3 comprises 14 residues. With 0 bases removed from V and 5 bases from J, the gap between germline ends came to 10 bases. CDR1 and CDR2 (germline): WSHSY, SAAADI. Written as DNA, the CDR3 is TGCGCCAGCAGTGAGTCGGGGAGGCGGGAGACCCAGTACTTC. Translating gives CASSESGRRETQYF.

The J gene is TRBJ2-7, the V gene TRBV7-2; 8 bases map to TRBD2. The CDR3 runs 17 residues. Per germline, CDR1 SGHTA and CDR2 FQGNSA. Losses at the gene ends were 1 base for V and 2 bases for J; bases not matched to a gene: 10. The CDR3 region is CASSLVLTGGATYEQYF. The CDR3 DNA sequence: TGTGCCAGCAGCTTAGTGCTAACGGGGGGGGCCACCTACGAGCAGTACTTC. The full variable domain, rest sourced from reference TRBV7-2 and TRBJ2-7, is GAGVSQSPSNKVTEKGKDVELRCDPISGHTALYWYRQSLGQGLEFLIYFQGNSAPDKSGLPSDRFSAERTGGSVSTLTIQRTQQEDSAVYLCASSLVLTGGATYEQYFGPGTRLTVT.

CDR3 nucleotides: TGTGCCATCAGAGTGGACAGGGATGGAAACACCATATATTTT. It translates to CAIRVDRDGNTIYF. The rearrangement links TRBV10-3 to TRBJ1-3, with TRBD1 identical over 8 bases. J lost 3 bases, V lost 6 bases, and 4 bases had no gene match. The germline V gene has CDR1 ENHRY and CDR2 SYGVKD. CDR3 size: 14 residues.

The chain uses TRBV29-1 and TRBJ2-3; 7 bases fit TRBD1. Germline assignment: CDR1 SQVTM and CDR2 ANQGSEA. The CDR3 contains 12 residues. The J segment lost 2 bases and the V segment lost 7 bases, leaving 3 bases of the junction unmatched. CDR3 amino acids: CSAGTVTDTQYF. The CDR3 DNA sequence: TGCAGCGCCGGGACAGTCACAGATACGCAGTATTTT.

The rearrangement links TRBV14 to TRBJ2-2; D not certain. The CDR3 is made up of 11 amino acids. The ends were cut back, 6 bases at V and 6 bases at J, with 5 bases in the middle. Germline V CDR1 and CDR2: SGHDN, FVKESK. In DNA, the CDR3 is TGTGCCAGCAGGGGCGCCGGGGAGCTGTTTTTT. Translating gives CASRGAGELFF.

The V gene is TRBV5-4, the J gene TRBJ2-7; 8 positions match TRBD1. Germline trimming cut 8 bases from V and 4 bases from J; bases unmatched to any gene: 8. The germline V gene has CDR1 SGHNT and CDR2 YYREEE (reference sequence). The CDR3 runs 13 residues. The CDR3 DNA reads as TGTGCCAGTAGAAATCAGGGGGCTTACGAGCAGTACTTC. Encoded protein: CASRNQGAYEQYF.

This clone was observed once. The gene calls are TRBV30 and TRBJ2-5; 11 bases map to TRBD2. There are 15 residues in the CDR3. V shed 2 bases and J 1 base; nucleotides not matched to a gene: 3. The V gene's germline CDR1 is GTSNPN and CDR2 SVGIG (reference sequence). The CDR3 DNA sequence: TGTGCCTGGAGTTTACTAGCGGGGGCCCAAGAGACCCAGTACTTC. Protein: CAWSLLAGAQETQYF.

The chain has TRBV2 and TRBJ2-3; TRBD2 matches at 12 bases. Trimming at V came to 7 bases and at J to 3 bases, leaving 5 bases not matched to a gene. Germline lookup yields CDR1 SNHLY and CDR2 FYNNEI. There are 15 residues in the CDR3. The CDR3 reads CASTLAGGRTDTQYF. CDR3 bases: TGTGCCAGCACGCTAGCGGGGGGGAGAACAGATACGCAGTATTTT.

The gene calls are TRBV5-6 and TRBJ2-4, with a possible D match to TRBD1 (7 bases). CDR1 and CDR2 from the germline V gene are SGHDT and YYEEEE. This CDR3 is 16 amino acids long. Trimming stripped 5 bases from V and 6 bases from J, with 21 bases between. The chain's CDR3 is CASREMTGRLRNIQYF. The DNA for the CDR3 is TGTGCCAGCAGAGAAATGACAGGGAGGCTACGAAACATTCAGTACTTC.

The V call is TRBV10-2, the J call TRBJ1-1; 7 bases are a match to TRBD1. Germline CDR1 reads WSHSY; CDR2 reads SAAADI. V trimming: 8 bases; J trimming: 7 bases; junction bases outside the gene matches: 7. The CDR3 is made up of 12 amino acids. CDR3 DNA sequence: TGCGCCAGCCTCGAGGGGGCGGGTGAAGCTTTCTTT. Its protein product is CASLEGAGEAFF.

The gene calls are TRBV10-1 and TRBJ2-1, with 11 positions matching TRBD2. V shed 4 bases and J 3 bases; nucleotides not matched to a gene: 2. Looked up from germline, CDR1 is WNHNN and CDR2 is SYGVQD (reference sequence). This CDR3 is built from 15 residues. CDR3 nucleotides: TGCGCCAGCAGTGCTGGGACTAGCGGCTACAATGAGCAGTTCTTC. Translation: CASSAGTSGYNEQFF.

V gene TRBV20-1 combines with J gene TRBJ2-7; 8 nucleotides agree with TRBD1. V gave up 4 bases and J gave up 6 bases; unmatched junction bases: 2. This CDR3 spans 11 amino acids. The V gene's germline CDR1 is DFQATT and CDR2 SNEGSKA (reference sequence). CDR3 bases: TGCAGTGCTATGACAGGGGTCGAGCAGTACTTC. Its protein is CSAMTGVEQYF.

The genes are TRBV12-3 or TRBV12-4 and TRBJ2-7; perhaps TRBD2 as D (6 bases). The CDR3 sequence is 13 residues long. Trimming removed 3 bases from V and 7 bases from J, with 13 bases in between. The CDR3: CASSFVYGGEQYF. The CDR3 bases are TGTGCCAGCAGTTTCGTATATGGAGGGGAGCAGTACTTC.

The rearrangement uses TRBV7-9 and TRBJ1-1; unclear D gene. Germline loops: CDR1 SEHNR, CDR2 FQNEAQ (reference sequence). Trimming stripped 8 bases from V and 1 base from J, with 8 bases between. CDR3 length: 12 residues. For the CDR3, the DNA is TGTGCCAGCGCCCCAGGGAACACTGAAGCTTTCTTT. Residues: CASAPGNTEAFF.

This clone was counted a few times. The CDR3 here is CASRAGTNLYEQYF. The CDR3 DNA reads TGTGCCAGCAGGGCCGGGACTAACCTCTACGAGCAGTACTTC. The chain joins TRBV27 to TRBJ2-7; 7 positions agree with TRBD2. V was clipped by 6 bases and J by 3 bases; unmatched bases: 8. CDR3 size: 14 residues. Per germline, CDR1 MNHEY and CDR2 SMNVEV (reference sequence).

This chain connects TRBV9 to TRBJ2-2; tentative D call: TRBD1 (6 bases). V dropped 0 bases and J dropped 6 bases, with 15 bases sitting between them. The CDR3 totals 16 residues. Germline CDR1 reads SGDLS; CDR2 reads YYNGEE. The CDR3 sequence is CASSVGQGSAAGELFF. The DNA for the CDR3 is TGTGCCAGCAGCGTAGGCCAGGGGAGTGCGGCCGGGGAGCTGTTTTTT.

This clone was seen only once. In DNA, the CDR3 is TGCAGGGCTTTCCCCGATGAGCAGTTCTTC. Translated, it gives CRAFPDEQFF. The rearrangement uses TRBV20-1 and TRBJ2-1; D not certain. Germline CDR1 reads DFQATT; CDR2 reads SNEGSKA (reference sequence). CDR3 length: 10 residues.

The chain is built from TRBV28 and TRBJ2-2, with D perhaps matching TRBD2 (5 bases). Germline assignment: CDR1 MDHEN and CDR2 SYDVKM. V shed 2 bases and J shed 7 bases, with 11 bases lying between them. This CDR3 comprises 14 residues. CDR3 nucleotides: TGTGCCAGCAGTTTAACGGGGAAAGTCGGGGAGCTGTTTTTT. Protein product: CASSLTGKVGELFF.

This clone showed up just a few times. The chain joins TRBV6-1 to TRBJ1-2, with D uncertain. Germline lookup yields CDR1 MNHNS and CDR2 SASEGT. The CDR3 consists of 13 residues. V was shortened by 3 bases and J by 3 bases, with 8 bases between the two germline ends. DNA for the CDR3: TGTGCCAGCAGTGATGGAGATTACTATGGCTACACCTTC. Translated, it gives CASSDGDYYGYTF.

The chain employs TRBV27 and TRBJ1-6; possible D gene TRBD1, 6 bases. Germline-derived CDR1 and CDR2 are MNHEY and SMNVEV (reference sequence). This CDR3 region has 15 residues. Trimming pared 6 bases from V and 7 bases from J, leaving 16 bases between. This CDR3 is CASRALTGPNSPLHF. For the CDR3, the DNA is TGTGCCAGCAGAGCGCTAACAGGGCCAAATTCACCCCTCCACTTT.

The chain recombines TRBV28 with TRBJ1-5; D not resolved. This CDR3 comprises 11 residues. Germline lookup yields CDR1 MDHEN and CDR2 SYDVKM. V lost 6 bases and J 12 bases, leaving 12 bases between the germline ends. The CDR3 DNA sequence: TGTGCCAGCAGCCACGATAGACTCCAGCATTTT. Translation: CASSHDRLQHF.

The chain links TRBV5-6 to TRBJ1-1; TRBD1 might be the D (6 bases). The V end was cut by 3 bases, the J end by 1 base, with 10 bases between. CDR3 size: 14 residues. CDR1 is SGHDT, CDR2 YYEEEE, per germline. The CDR3 is CASSYPTGNTEAFF. CDR3 nucleotides: TGTGCCAGCAGCTACCCGACAGGGAACACTGAAGCTTTCTTT.

The genes are TRBV21-1 and TRBJ2-7; the table's TRBD1 call for D was not verified on the DNA. TRBV21-1 counts as a pseudogene. The CDR3 totals 16 residues. The DNA of the CDR3 is TGTGCCAGCAGGATCGAAAGGACAGGGGGAATCTACGAGCAGTACTTC. Protein: CASRIERTGGIYEQYF.

V gene TRBV3-1 (or the pseudogene TRBV3-2) combines with J gene TRBJ1-2; no clear D gene. Trimming removed 4 bases at V and 0 bases at J, with 9 bases between. CDR1 and CDR2 from the germline V gene are LGHDT and YNNKEL (reference sequence). The CDR3 runs to 14 residues. The CDR3 nucleotides are TGTGCCAGCAGCCCCGCGTCGGCTAACTATGGCTACACCTTC. Translation gives CASSPASANYGYTF.

This clone was seen a single time. This chain links TRBV27 with TRBJ2-5; 8 bases are a match to TRBD2. There are 15 residues in the CDR3. V was clipped by 3 bases and J by 5 bases; unmatched bases: 8. Germline CDR1 reads MNHEY; CDR2 reads SMNVEV (reference sequence). The CDR3 DNA reads as TGTGCCAGCAGTTTTGTGAGCGGGAGTTCCGAGACCCAGTACTTC. Protein sequence: CASSFVSGSSETQYF.

This chain links TRBV19 with TRBJ2-3; 10 nucleotides agree with TRBD2. Per the germline V gene, CDR1 is LNHDA and CDR2 is SQIVND (reference sequence). The CDR3 sequence is 16 residues long. With 7 bases clipped from V and 3 bases from J, the junction kept 10 bases outside the gene matches. The CDR3 nucleotides read TGTGCCAGTAAGACGACTTCTAGCGGGGGAACAGATACGCAGTATTTT. Protein: CASKTTSSGGTDTQYF.